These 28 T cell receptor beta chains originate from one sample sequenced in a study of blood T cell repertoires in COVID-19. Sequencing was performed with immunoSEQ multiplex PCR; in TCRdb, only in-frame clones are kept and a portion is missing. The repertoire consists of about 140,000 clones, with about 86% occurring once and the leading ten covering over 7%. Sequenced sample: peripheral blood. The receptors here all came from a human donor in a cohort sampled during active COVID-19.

CDR3 sequence (DNA): TGTGCCAGCAGGGAAATGACAGGGGGGAACACTGAAGCTTTCTTT. Its protein product is CASREMTGGNTEAFF. The rearrangement joins TRBV5-5 to TRBJ1-1; 9 nucleotides line up with TRBD1. Germline CDR1 SGHKS, CDR2 YYEKEE (reference sequence). The CDR3 is 15 amino acids. V trimming: 5 bases; J trimming: 1 base; junction bases outside the gene matches: 6.

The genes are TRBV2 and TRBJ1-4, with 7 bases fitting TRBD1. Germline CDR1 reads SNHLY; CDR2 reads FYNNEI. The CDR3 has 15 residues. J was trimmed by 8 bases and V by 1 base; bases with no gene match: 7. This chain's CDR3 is CASSEGRGRWEKLFF. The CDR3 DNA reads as TGTGCCAGCAGTGAAGGGAGGGGGCGCTGGGAAAAACTGTTTTTT. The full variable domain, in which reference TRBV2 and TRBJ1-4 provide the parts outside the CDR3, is EPEVTQTPSHQVTQMGQEVILRCVPISNHLYFYWYRQILGQKVEFLVSFYNNEISEKSEIFDDQFSVERPDGSNFTLKIRSTKLEDSAMYFCASSEGRGRWEKLFFGSGTQLSVL.

The CDR3, as DNA: TGCGCCAGCAGCCCAGGGGTTAGCAATCAGCCCCAGCATTTT. Its translation: CASSPGVSNQPQHF. The chain employs TRBV5-1 and TRBJ1-5; D might be TRBD1 (6 bases). V lost 4 bases and J lost 0, with 8 bases in between. Germline CDR1 and CDR2: SGHRS and YFSETQ. This CDR3 is 14 amino acids long.

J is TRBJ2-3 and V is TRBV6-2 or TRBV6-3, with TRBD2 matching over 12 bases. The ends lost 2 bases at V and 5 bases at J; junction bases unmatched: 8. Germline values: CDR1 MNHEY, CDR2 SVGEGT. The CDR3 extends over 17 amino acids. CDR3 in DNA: TGTGCCAGCAGTTACGTGCTAGCGGGGGGGCATAGAGATACGCAGTATTTT. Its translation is CASSYVLAGGHRDTQYF.

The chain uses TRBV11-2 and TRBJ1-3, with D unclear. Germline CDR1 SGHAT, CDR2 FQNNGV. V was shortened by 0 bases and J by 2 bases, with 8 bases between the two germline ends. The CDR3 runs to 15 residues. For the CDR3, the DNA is TGTGCCAGCAGCTTAGATGGGAGGGCTGGAAACACCATATATTTT. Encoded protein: CASSLDGRAGNTIYF.

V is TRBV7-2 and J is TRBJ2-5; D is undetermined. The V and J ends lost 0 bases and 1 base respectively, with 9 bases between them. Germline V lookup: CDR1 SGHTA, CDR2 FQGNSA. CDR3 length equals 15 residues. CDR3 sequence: CASSLAASPQETQYF. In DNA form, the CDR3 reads TGTGCCAGCAGCTTAGCGGCTAGTCCCCAAGAGACCCAGTACTTC.

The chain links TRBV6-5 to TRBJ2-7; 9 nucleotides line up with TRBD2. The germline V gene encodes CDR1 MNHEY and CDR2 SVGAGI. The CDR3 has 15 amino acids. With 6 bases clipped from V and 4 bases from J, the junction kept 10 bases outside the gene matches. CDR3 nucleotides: TGTGCCAGCAGAGCCGCGGGGGGGCTTCTTTACGAGCAGTACTTC. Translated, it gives CASRAAGGLLYEQYF.

The CDR3 sequence: CASSWTGPTEAFF. CDR3 nucleotide sequence: TGTGCCAGTAGTTGGACAGGGCCAACTGAAGCTTTCTTT. The chain carries TRBV19 and TRBJ1-1; TRBD1 agrees at 8 bases. Germline V gives CDR1 LNHDA, CDR2 SQIVND (reference sequence). Losses at the gene ends were 5 bases for V and 5 bases for J; bases not matched to a gene: 4. CDR3 size: 13 residues.

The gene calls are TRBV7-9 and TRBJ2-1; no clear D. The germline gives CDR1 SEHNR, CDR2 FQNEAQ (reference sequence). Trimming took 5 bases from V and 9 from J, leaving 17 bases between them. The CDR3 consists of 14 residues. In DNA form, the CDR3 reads TGTGCCAGCAGCCCAAAGTGGTCCGAGCCTGAGCAGTTCTTC. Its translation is CASSPKWSEPEQFF.

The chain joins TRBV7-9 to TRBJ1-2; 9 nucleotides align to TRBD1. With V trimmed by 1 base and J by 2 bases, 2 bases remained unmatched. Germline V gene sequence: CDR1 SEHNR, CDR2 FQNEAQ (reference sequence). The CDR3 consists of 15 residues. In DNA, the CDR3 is TGTGCCAGCAGCTTAGGGACAGGGGACAACTATGGCTACACCTTC. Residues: CASSLGTGDNYGYTF.

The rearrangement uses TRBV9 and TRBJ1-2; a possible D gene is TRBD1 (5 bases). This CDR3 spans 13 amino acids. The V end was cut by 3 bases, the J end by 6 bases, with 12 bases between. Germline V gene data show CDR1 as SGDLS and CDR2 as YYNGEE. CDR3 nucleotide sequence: TGTGCCAGCAGCGGTCCAGGGAATGATGGCTACACCTTC. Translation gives CASSGPGNDGYTF.

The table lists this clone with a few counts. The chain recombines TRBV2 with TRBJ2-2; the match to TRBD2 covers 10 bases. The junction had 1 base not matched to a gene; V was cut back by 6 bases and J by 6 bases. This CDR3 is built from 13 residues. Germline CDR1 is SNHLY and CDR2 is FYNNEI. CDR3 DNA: TGTGCCAGCAGAAGCGGGGGGGCCGGGGAGCTGTTTTTT. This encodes CASRSGGAGELFF.

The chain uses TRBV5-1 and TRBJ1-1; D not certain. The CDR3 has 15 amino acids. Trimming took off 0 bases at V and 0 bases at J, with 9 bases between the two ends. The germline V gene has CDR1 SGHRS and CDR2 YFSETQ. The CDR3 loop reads CASSLVAGMNTEAFF. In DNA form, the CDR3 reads TGCGCCAGCAGCTTGGTCGCAGGAATGAACACTGAAGCTTTCTTT.

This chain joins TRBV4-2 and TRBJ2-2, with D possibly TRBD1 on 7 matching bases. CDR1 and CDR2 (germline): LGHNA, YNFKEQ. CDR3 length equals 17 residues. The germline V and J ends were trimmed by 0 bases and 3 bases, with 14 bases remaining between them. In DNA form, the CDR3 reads TGTGCCAGCAGCCAAGATTGGAGGGGGCCGGACACCGGGGAGCTGTTTTTT. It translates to CASSQDWRGPDTGELFF.

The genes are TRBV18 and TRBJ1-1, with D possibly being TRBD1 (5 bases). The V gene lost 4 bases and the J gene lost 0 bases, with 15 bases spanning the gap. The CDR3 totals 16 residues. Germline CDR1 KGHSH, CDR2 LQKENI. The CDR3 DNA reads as TGTGCCAGCTCACAACAACAGGCTATCATGAACACTGAAGCTTTCTTT. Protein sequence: CASSQQQAIMNTEAFF.

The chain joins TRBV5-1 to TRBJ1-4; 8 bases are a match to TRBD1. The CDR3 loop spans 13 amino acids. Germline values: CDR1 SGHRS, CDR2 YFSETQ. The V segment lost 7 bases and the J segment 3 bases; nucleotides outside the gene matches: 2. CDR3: CASQDRANEKLFF. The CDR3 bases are TGCGCCAGCCAGGACAGGGCTAATGAAAAACTGTTTTTT. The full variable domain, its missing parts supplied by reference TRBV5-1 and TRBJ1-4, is KAGVTQTPRYLIKTRGQQVTLSCSPISGHRSVSWYQQTPGQGLQFLFEYFSETQRNKGNFPGRFSGRQFSNSRSEMNVSTLELGDSALYLCASQDRANEKLFFGSGTQLSVL.

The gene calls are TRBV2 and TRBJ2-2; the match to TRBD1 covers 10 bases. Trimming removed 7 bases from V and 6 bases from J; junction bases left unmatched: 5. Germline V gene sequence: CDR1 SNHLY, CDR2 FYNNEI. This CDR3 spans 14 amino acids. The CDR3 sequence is CASMGQGKSGELFF. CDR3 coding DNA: TGTGCCAGCATGGGACAGGGGAAGTCCGGGGAGCTGTTTTTT.

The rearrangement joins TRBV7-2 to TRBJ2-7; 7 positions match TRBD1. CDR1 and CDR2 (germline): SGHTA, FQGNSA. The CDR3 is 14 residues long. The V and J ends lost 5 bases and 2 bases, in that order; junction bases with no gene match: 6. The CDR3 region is CASSVRQGTYEQYF. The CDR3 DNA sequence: TGTGCCAGCAGCGTCCGACAGGGCACCTACGAGCAGTACTTC.

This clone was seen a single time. The CDR3 DNA is TGTGCCAGCAGTAAAAGAACCATCTTAGCGGGGGGCCACTCCTACGAGCAGTACTTC. Amino acids: CASSKRTILAGGHSYEQYF. V and J are TRBV11-2 and TRBJ2-7; 10 bases agree with TRBD2. The CDR3 loop spans 19 amino acids. Germline V gene lookup returns CDR1 SGHAT and CDR2 FQNNGV. The ends lost 6 bases at V and 0 bases at J; junction bases unmatched: 17.

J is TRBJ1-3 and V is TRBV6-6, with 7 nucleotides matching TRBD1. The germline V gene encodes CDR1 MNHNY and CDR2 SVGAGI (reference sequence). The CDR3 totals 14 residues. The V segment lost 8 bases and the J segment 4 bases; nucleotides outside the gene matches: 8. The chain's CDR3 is CASGRQGSGNTIYF. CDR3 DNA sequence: TGTGCCAGCGGGAGACAGGGTTCGGGAAACACCATATATTTT.

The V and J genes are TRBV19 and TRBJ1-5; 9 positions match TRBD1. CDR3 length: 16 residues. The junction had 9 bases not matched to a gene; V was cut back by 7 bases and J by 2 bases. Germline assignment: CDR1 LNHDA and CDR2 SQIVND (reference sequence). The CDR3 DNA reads TGTGCCAGTAATCTACAGGGGGCGGGCGGCAATCAGCCCCAGCATTTT. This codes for CASNLQGAGGNQPQHF.

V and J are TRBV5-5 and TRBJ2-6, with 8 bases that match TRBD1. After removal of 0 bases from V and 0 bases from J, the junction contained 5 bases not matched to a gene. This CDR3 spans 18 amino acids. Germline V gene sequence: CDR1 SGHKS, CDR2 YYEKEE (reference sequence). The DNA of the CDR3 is TGTGCCAGCAGCTTGGAGGGACAGGCAAGCTCTGGGGCCAACGTCCTGACTTTC. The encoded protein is CASSLEGQASSGANVLTF.

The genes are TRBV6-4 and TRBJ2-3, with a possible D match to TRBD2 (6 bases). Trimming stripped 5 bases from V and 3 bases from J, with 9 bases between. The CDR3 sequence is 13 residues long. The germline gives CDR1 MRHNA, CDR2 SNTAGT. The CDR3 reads CASSFGGTDTQYF. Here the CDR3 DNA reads TGTGCCAGCAGTTTCGGGGGAACAGATACGCAGTATTTT.

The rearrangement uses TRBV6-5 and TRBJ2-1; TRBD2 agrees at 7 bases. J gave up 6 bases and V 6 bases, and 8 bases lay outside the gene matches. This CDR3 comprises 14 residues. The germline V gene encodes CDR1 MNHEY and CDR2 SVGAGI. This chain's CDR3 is CASREGLAVNEQFF. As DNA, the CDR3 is TGTGCCAGCAGGGAGGGGCTAGCGGTCAATGAGCAGTTCTTC.

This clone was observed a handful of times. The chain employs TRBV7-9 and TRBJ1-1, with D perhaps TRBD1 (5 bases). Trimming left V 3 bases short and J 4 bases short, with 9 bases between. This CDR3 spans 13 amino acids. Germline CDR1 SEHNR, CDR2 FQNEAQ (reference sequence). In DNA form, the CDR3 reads TGTGCCAGCAGCTTCAGGGCCGGCACTGAAGCTTTCTTT. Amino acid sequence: CASSFRAGTEAFF.

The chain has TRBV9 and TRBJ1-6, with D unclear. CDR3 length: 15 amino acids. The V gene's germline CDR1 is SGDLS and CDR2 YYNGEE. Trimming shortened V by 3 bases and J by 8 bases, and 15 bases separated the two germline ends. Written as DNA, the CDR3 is TGTGCCAGCAGCGGGACTCGGAGCGGGGATTCACCCCTCCACTTT. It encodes CASSGTRSGDSPLHF.

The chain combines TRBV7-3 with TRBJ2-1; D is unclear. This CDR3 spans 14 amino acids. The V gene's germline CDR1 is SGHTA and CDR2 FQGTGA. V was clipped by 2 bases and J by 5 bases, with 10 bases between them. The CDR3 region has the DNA TGTGCCAGCAGCTTAGGGCAGGCCAACAATGAGCAGTTCTTC. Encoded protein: CASSLGQANNEQFF.

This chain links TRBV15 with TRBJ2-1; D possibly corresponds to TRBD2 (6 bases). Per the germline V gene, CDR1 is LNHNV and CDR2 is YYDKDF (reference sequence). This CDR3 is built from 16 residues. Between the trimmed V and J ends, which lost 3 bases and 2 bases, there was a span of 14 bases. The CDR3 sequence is CATSRGRGITYNEQFF. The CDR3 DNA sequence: TGTGCCACCAGCAGGGGGCGGGGTATCACCTACAATGAGCAGTTCTTC.